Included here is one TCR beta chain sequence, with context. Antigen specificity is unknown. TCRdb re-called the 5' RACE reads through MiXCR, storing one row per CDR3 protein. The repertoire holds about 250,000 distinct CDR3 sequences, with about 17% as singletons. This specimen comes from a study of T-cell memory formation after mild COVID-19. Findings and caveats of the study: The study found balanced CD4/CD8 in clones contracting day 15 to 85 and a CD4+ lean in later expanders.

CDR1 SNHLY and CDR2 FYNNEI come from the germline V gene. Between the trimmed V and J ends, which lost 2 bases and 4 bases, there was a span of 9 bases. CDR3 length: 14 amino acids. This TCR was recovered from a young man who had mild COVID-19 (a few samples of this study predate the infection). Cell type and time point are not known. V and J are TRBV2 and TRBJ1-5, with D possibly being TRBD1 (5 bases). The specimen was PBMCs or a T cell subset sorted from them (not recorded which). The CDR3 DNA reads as TGTGCCAGCAGTGAACTGGCAGGGAATCAGCCCCAGCATTTT. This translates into CASSELAGNQPQHF.